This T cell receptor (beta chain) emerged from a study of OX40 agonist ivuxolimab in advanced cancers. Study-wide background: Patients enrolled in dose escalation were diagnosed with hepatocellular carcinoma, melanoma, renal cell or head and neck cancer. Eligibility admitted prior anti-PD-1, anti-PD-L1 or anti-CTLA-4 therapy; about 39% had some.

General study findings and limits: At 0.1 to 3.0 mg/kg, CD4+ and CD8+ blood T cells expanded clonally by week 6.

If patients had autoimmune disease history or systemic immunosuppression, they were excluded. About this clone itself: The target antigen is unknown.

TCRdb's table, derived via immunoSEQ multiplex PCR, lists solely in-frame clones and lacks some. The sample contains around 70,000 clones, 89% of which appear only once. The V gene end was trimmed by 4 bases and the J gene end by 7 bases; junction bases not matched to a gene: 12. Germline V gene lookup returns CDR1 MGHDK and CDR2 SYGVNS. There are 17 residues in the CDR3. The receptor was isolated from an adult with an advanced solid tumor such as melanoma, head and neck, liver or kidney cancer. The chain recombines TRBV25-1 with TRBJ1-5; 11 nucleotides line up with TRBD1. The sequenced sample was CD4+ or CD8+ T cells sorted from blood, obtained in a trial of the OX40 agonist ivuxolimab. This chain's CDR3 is CASSADPSGQGGQPQHF. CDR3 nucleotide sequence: TGTGCCAGCAGTGCCGACCCATCGGGACAGGGGGGACAGCCCCAGCATTTT.